This T cell receptor (beta chain) was profiled in a study of T cell clusters in autoimmune cytopenias. Study-level points and caveats: Clustering suggested that physiological T cell clusters were missing in primary autoimmune cytopenia patients.

One tube held mixed TRB-A and TRB-B primer pools for touch-down PCR. One entry per CDR3 protein, without DNA, is what TCRdb gives after re-calling the multiplex PCR reads. This table lists about 3,400 distinct CDR3 sequences. In germline, CDR1 is DFQATT, CDR2 SNEGSKA (reference sequence). The CDR3 spans 14 residues. Some 39,000 genome equivalents of blood DNA were amplified for TRB. This clonotype shows up as medium-sized by frequency. Its antigen is not identified. These same data were also listed under a study on T cell repertoires in aging, cancer and after chemotherapy. As that study records: Age-matched healthy donors had significantly more diverse, less clonal blood TCR repertoires than untreated cancer patients.

The sequence came from a human donor in good health. The sample was peripheral blood. V gene TRBV20-1 combines with J gene TRBJ2-7. The CDR3 loop is CSASELRGPYEQYF.